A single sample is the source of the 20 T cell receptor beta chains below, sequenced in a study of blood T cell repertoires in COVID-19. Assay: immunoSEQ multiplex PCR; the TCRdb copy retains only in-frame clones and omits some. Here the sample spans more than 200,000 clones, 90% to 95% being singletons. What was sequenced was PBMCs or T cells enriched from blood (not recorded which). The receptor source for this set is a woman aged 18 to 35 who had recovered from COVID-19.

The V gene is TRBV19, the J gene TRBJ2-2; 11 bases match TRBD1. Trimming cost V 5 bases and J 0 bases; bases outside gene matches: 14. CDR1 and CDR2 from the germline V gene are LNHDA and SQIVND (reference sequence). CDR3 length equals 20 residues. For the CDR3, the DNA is TGTGCCAGTAGTTCCAATCCGGGACAGGGGGTCGGCGCGAACACCGGGGAGCTGTTTTTT. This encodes CASSSNPGQGVGANTGELFF.

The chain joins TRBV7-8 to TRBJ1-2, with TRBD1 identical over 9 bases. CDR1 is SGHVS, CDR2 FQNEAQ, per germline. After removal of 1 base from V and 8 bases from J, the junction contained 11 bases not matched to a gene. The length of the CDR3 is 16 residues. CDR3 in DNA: TGTGCCAGCAGCTTAGTTGTAGGGGACAGGGTAACCGGCTACACCTTC. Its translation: CASSLVVGDRVTGYTF.

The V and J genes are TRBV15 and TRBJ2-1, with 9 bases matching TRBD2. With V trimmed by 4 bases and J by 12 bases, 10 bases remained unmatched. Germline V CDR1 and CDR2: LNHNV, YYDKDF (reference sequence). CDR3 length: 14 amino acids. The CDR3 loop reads CATSMASGNAGQFF. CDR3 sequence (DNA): TGTGCCACCAGCATGGCTAGCGGGAACGCGGGGCAGTTCTTC.

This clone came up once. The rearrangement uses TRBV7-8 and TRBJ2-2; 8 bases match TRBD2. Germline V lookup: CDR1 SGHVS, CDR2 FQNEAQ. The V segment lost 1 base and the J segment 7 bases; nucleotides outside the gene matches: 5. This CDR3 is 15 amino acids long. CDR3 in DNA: TGTGCCAGCAGCTTAGGTGTCGGGGGGGTCGGGGAGCTGTTTTTT. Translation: CASSLGVGGVGELFF.

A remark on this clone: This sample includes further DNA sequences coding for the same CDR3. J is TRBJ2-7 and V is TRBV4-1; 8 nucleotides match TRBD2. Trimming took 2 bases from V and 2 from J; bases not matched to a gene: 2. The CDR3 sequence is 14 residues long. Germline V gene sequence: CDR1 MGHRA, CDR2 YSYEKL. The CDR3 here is CASSQPGGAYEQYF. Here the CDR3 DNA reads TGCGCCAGCAGCCAACCGGGAGGGGCCTACGAGCAGTACTTC.

For the CDR3, the DNA is TGTGCCAGCAGCTTAAGTCAGGGCTGGACTGAAGCTTTCTTT. This sequence encodes CASSLSQGWTEAFF. The V call is TRBV11-3, the J call TRBJ1-1; tentative D call: TRBD1 (5 bases). The ends were cut back, 2 bases at V and 5 bases at J, with 12 bases in the middle. This CDR3 is built from 14 residues. Germline lookup yields CDR1 SGHNT and CDR2 YENEEA.

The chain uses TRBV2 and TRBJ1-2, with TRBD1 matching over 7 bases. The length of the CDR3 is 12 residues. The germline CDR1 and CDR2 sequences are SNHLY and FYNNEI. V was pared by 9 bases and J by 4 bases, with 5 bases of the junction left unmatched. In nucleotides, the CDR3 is TGTGCCAGTCCCAGGGGGTCCTATGGCTACACCTTC. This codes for CASPRGSYGYTF.

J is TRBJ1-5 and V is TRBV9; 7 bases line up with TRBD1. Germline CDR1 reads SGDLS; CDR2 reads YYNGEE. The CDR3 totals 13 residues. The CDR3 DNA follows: TGTGTAAGGGGGCGATTGGTCAATCAGCCCCAGCATTTT. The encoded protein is CVRGRLVNQPQHF.

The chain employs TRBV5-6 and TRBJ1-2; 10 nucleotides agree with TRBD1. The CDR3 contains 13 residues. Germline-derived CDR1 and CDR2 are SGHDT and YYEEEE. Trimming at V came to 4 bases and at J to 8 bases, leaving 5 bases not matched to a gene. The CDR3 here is CASSTDRGDGYTF. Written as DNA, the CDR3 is TGTGCCAGCAGCACGGACAGGGGGGACGGCTACACCTTC.

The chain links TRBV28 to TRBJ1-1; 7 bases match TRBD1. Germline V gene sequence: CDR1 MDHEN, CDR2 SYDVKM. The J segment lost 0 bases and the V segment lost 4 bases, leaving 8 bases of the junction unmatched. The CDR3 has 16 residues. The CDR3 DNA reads TGTGCCAGCAGTTCCACAGGGGCTCCAATGAACACTGAAGCTTTCTTT. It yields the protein CASSSTGAPMNTEAFF.

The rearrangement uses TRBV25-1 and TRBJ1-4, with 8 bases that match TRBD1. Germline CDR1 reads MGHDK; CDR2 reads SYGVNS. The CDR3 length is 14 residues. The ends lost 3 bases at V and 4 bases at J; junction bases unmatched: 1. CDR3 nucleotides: TGTGCCAGCAGTGACGACAGGGGTAATGAAAAACTGTTTTTT. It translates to CASSDDRGNEKLFF.

This chain's CDR3 is CASSQTTKGSPGETYGYTF. In nucleotides, the CDR3 is TGTGCCAGCAGCCAAACAACGAAGGGATCTCCAGGGGAAACCTATGGCTACACCTTC. The V and J genes are TRBV3-1 (or the pseudogene TRBV3-2) and TRBJ1-2; tentative D call: TRBD1 (6 bases). Deletions cut 2 bases from V and 4 bases from J, with 26 bases between. CDR3 size: 19 residues. Germline V gives CDR1 LGHDT, CDR2 YNNKEL (reference sequence).

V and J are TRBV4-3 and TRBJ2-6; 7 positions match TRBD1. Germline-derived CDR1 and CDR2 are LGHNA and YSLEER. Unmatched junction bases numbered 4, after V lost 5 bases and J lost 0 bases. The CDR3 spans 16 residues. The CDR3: CASSGQAPSGANVLTF. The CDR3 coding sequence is TGCGCCAGCAGCGGACAGGCGCCCTCTGGGGCCAACGTCCTGACTTTC.

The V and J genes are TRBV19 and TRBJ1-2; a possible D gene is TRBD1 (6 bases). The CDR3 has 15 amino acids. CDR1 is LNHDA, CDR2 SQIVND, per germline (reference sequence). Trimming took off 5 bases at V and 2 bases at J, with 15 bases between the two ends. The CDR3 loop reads CASSLNPTGNYGYTF. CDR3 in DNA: TGTGCCAGTAGTCTCAACCCGACAGGAAACTATGGCTACACCTTC.

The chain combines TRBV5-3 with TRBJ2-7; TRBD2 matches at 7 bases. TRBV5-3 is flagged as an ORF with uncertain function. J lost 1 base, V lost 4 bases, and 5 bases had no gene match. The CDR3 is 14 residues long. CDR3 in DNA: TGTGCCAGAAGCCCGGGGCGGGAGTCCTACGAGCAGTACTTC. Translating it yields CARSPGRESYEQYF.

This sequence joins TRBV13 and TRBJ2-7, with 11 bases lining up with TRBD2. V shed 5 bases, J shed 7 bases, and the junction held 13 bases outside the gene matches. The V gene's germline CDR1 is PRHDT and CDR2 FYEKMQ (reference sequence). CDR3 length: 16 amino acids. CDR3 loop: CASSLAGGPEDVEQYF. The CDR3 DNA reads TGTGCCAGCAGCCTAGCGGGGGGCCCGGAGGACGTAGAGCAGTACTTC.

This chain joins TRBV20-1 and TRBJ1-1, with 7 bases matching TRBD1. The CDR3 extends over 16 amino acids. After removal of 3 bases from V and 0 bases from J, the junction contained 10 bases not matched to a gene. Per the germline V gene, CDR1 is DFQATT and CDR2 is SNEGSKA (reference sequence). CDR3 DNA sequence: TGCAGTGCTAGTAGGGACAGTTACCTTCTGAACACTGAAGCTTTCTTT. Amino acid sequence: CSASRDSYLLNTEAFF.

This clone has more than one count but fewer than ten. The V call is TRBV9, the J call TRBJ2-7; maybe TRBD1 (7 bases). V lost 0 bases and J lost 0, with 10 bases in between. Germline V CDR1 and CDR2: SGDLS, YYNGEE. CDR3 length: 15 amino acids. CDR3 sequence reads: CASSVAGDSSYEQYF. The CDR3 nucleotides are TGTGCCAGCAGCGTAGCGGGGGACAGCTCCTACGAGCAGTACTTC.

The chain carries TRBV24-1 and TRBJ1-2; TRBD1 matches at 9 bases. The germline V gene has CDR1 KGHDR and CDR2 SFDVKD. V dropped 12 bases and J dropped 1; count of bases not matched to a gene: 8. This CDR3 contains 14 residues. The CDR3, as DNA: TGTGCCGCGGGCCCGGGACAGGGTAACTATGGCTACACCTTC. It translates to CAAGPGQGNYGYTF.

The CDR3 loop is CASSEGRGHYEQYF. As DNA, the CDR3 is TGTGCCAGCAGTGAAGGACGGGGACACTACGAGCAGTACTTC. The V gene is TRBV2, the J gene TRBJ2-7, with a tentative D call TRBD1 (6 bases). This CDR3 is built from 14 residues. The V gene's germline CDR1 is SNHLY and CDR2 FYNNEI. The V end was cut by 1 base, the J end by 3 bases, with 10 bases between.